Shown below are 25 T cell receptor beta chains from a single sample sequenced in a study of shared clonotypes between healthy human individuals. Naive CD8 populations comprised CD45RO-negative cells positively selected for CCR7, excluding terminally differentiated effector memory CD45RA+ cells. Method: immunoSEQ multiplex PCR; TCRdb's copy keeps in-frame clones and lacks some. The data show just over 2,000,000 clones, with over 85% seen just once and around 1.1% held by the top ten. The sequenced sample consisted of naive CD8+ T cells sorted from blood. These receptors were collected from a man between 18 and 35 years old in good health.

The chain links TRBV7-6 to TRBJ2-7, with TRBD2 identical over 9 bases. Germline V CDR1 and CDR2: SGHVS, FNYEAQ. The trim removed 1 base at V and 6 bases at J, leaving 7 bases unmatched. There are 15 residues in the CDR3. The CDR3, as DNA: TGTGCCAGCAGCTTAGTGGCTAGCGGGATCCCCGAGCAGTACTTC. Translated, it gives CASSLVASGIPEQYF. Supplemented by reference TRBV7-6 and TRBJ2-7, the full variable domain reads GAGVSQSPRYKVTKRGQDVALRCDPISGHVSLYWYRQALGQGPEFLTYFNYEAQQDKSGLPNDRFSAERPEGSISTLTIQRTEQRDSAMYRCASSLVASGIPEQYFGPGTRLTVT.

CDR3 DNA sequence: TGTGCCAGCTGGGGTGACCGACAGGTTTTAAATGAAAAACTGTTTTTT. It translates to CASWGDRQVLNEKLFF. The rearrangement uses TRBV25-1 and TRBJ1-4, with a weak D call TRBD1 (6 bases). The CDR3 runs to 16 residues. From germline, CDR1 is MGHDK and CDR2 SYGVNS. Between the trimmed V and J ends, which lost 8 bases and 5 bases, there was a span of 21 bases.

The V and J genes are TRBV11-2 and TRBJ2-7, with 8 bases fitting TRBD2. This CDR3 region has 13 residues. Losses at the gene ends were 7 bases for V and 0 bases for J; bases not matched to a gene: 2. Germline CDR1 and CDR2: SGHAT and FQNNGV. The DNA of the CDR3 is TGTGCCAGCACCCTAGCGGGCTCCTACGAGCAGTACTTC. Translated: CASTLAGSYEQYF.

This rearrangement joins TRBV19 to TRBJ2-1; D uncertain. Trimming cost V 4 bases and J 3 bases, with 7 bases left between them. Germline CDR1 is LNHDA and CDR2 is SQIVND (reference sequence). The CDR3 totals 13 residues. The CDR3 loop is CASSTNSYNEQFF. Written as DNA, the CDR3 is TGTGCCAGTAGTACTAACAGCTACAATGAGCAGTTCTTC.

Worth noting for this clone: Being one base from a much bigger clone, this may be a read error. Different DNA sequences within this sample yield the same CDR3. V gene TRBV11-2 combines with J gene TRBJ2-5; D call uncertain. The CDR3 is 11 residues long. Trimming removed 1 base at V and 5 bases at J, with 2 bases between. Germline loops: CDR1 SGHAT, CDR2 FQNNGV. CDR3 in amino acids: CASSLGETQYF. CDR3 DNA sequence: TGTGCCAGCAGCTTAGGTGAGACCCAGTACTTC.

This CDR3 is CASRPRTDLNTEAFF. The DNA of the CDR3 is TGTGCCAGCAGGCCAAGGACAGATTTGAACACTGAAGCTTTCTTT. V gene TRBV6-5 combines with J gene TRBJ1-1, with a weak D call TRBD1 (6 bases). The V end was cut by 6 bases, the J end by 0 bases, with 14 bases between. The CDR3 has 15 residues. Germline V gene lookup returns CDR1 MNHEY and CDR2 SVGAGI.

V and J are TRBV7-9 and TRBJ2-7; possible D gene TRBD2, 6 bases. From germline, CDR1 is SEHNR and CDR2 FQNEAQ (reference sequence). Trimming pared 1 base from V and 2 bases from J, leaving 9 bases between. This CDR3 contains 14 residues. The CDR3 loop is CASSLGEAAYEQYF. The CDR3 DNA follows: TGTGCCAGCAGCTTAGGGGAGGCGGCCTACGAGCAGTACTTC.

This chain joins TRBV28 and TRBJ1-1, with 8 bases identical to TRBD1. Germline V gene data show CDR1 as MDHEN and CDR2 as SYDVKM. Losses at the gene ends were 8 bases for V and 7 bases for J; bases not matched to a gene: 6. The CDR3 is 12 amino acids. Here the CDR3 DNA reads TGTGCCAGCGACGGACAGGGTAGTGAAGCTTTCTTT. Amino acids: CASDGQGSEAFF.

This clone has more than one count but fewer than ten. This chain connects TRBV19 to TRBJ1-5; D may be TRBD1 (5 bases). CDR3 length: 14 amino acids. V was pared by 5 bases and J by 3 bases, with 11 bases between. The germline V gene has CDR1 LNHDA and CDR2 SQIVND (reference sequence). CDR3 in amino acids: CASSVRDFNQPQHF. The CDR3 DNA reads TGTGCCAGTAGTGTCCGGGACTTCAATCAGCCCCAGCATTTT.

The V and J genes are TRBV18 and TRBJ2-3; a possible D gene is TRBD1 (5 bases). From germline, CDR1 is KGHSH and CDR2 LQKENI. Trimming left V 5 bases short and J 1 base short, with 13 bases between. CDR3 length: 15 amino acids. CDR3 sequence (DNA): TGTGCCAGCTCAGCGGACATCCTGGGCACAGATACGCAGTATTTT. Encoded protein: CASSADILGTDTQYF.

The rearrangement uses TRBV10-2 and TRBJ2-3; a weak D match, TRBD2 (6 bases). Germline V gene sequence: CDR1 WSHSY, CDR2 SAAADI. The ends were cut back, 4 bases at V and 1 base at J, with 12 bases in the middle. The CDR3 extends over 15 amino acids. The CDR3 DNA follows: TGCGCCAGCAGTGGACAGATAGCGGGCACAGATACGCAGTATTTT. As protein: CASSGQIAGTDTQYF.

CDR3 in DNA: TGTGCCAGCAGTTTATCCTGGGATACGCAGTATTTT. Encoded protein: CASSLSWDTQYF. V and J are TRBV28 and TRBJ2-3, with unresolved D. Trimming left V 1 base short and J 6 bases short, with 5 bases between. There are 12 residues in the CDR3. Germline assignment: CDR1 MDHEN and CDR2 SYDVKM.

The chain employs TRBV15 and TRBJ1-1; the D is unclear. This CDR3 is built from 16 residues. V was trimmed by 0 bases and J by 0 bases, leaving 11 bases between them. The V gene's germline CDR1 is LNHNV and CDR2 YYDKDF (reference sequence). The CDR3 protein is CATSRDMNSMNTEAFF. CDR3 nucleotide sequence: TGTGCCACCAGCAGAGATATGAACAGCATGAACACTGAAGCTTTCTTT.

The CDR3 sequence is CASSLRGVEDSNQPQHF. In DNA, the CDR3 is TGTGCCAGCAGCTTAAGGGGGGTGGAAGATAGCAATCAGCCCCAGCATTTT. The rearrangement uses TRBV7-8 and TRBJ1-5; tentatively, D is TRBD1 (6 bases). Trimming left V 2 bases short and J 0 bases short, with 14 bases between. Germline lookup yields CDR1 SGHVS and CDR2 FQNEAQ. CDR3 length equals 17 residues.

The chain has TRBV27 and TRBJ2-1; D gene ambiguous. V shed 7 bases and J shed 2 bases, with 12 bases lying between them. The CDR3 sequence is 14 residues long. Per germline, CDR1 MNHEY and CDR2 SMNVEV (reference sequence). As DNA, the CDR3 is TGTGCCAGCACCCCCCGCGCCCCCTACAATGAGCAGTTCTTC. It codes for CASTPRAPYNEQFF.

The chain is built from TRBV5-8 and TRBJ1-1; D remains unclear. Trimming removed 0 bases at V and 3 bases at J, with 15 bases between. CDR3 size: 16 residues. Germline assignment: CDR1 SGHTS and CDR2 YDEGEE. The chain's CDR3 is CASSLVIGPVDTEAFF. The CDR3 bases are TGTGCCAGCAGCTTGGTTATAGGGCCAGTTGACACTGAAGCTTTCTTT.

As for this clone: This sample includes further DNA sequences coding for the same CDR3. The chain links TRBV4-3 to TRBJ2-7; D is unclear. The germline V and J ends were trimmed by 1 base and 2 bases, with 9 bases remaining between them. This CDR3 comprises 14 residues. Germline CDR1 and CDR2: LGHNA and YSLEER. Written as DNA, the CDR3 is TGCGCCAGCAGCCAAGGCCTAGAGACCTACGAGCAGTACTTC. The encoded protein is CASSQGLETYEQYF.

The chain carries TRBV5-1 and TRBJ1-1, with 7 positions matching TRBD1. The germline V gene has CDR1 SGHRS and CDR2 YFSETQ. Trimming at V came to 7 bases and at J to 4 bases, leaving 10 bases not matched to a gene. The CDR3 extends over 14 amino acids. The CDR3 loop is CASSEGARGTEAFF. DNA of the CDR3: TGCGCCAGCTCCGAGGGGGCGAGGGGCACTGAAGCTTTCTTT.

The chain has TRBV2 and TRBJ2-3; D call uncertain. CDR1 SNHLY and CDR2 FYNNEI come from the germline V gene. V was cut by 4 bases and J by 6 bases, with 14 bases left in between. The CDR3 has 14 residues. This chain's CDR3 is CASSGVLGADTQYF. CDR3 DNA sequence: TGTGCCAGCAGTGGGGTCCTGGGCGCCGATACGCAGTATTTT.

This clone was seen a handful of times. The CDR3 loop is CASSPPNRENTGELFF. The CDR3 nucleotides read TGTGCCAGCTCACCACCGAACAGGGAAAACACCGGGGAGCTGTTTTTT. The chain has TRBV18 and TRBJ2-2; tentative D call: TRBD1 (6 bases). The germline V and J ends were trimmed by 0 bases and 2 bases, with 10 bases remaining between them. This CDR3 is built from 16 residues. CDR1 and CDR2 from the germline V gene are KGHSH and LQKENI.

The chain combines TRBV4-3 with TRBJ1-1, with a tentative D call TRBD1 (6 bases). V was clipped by 4 bases and J by 4 bases, with 13 bases between them. Looked up from germline, CDR1 is LGHNA and CDR2 is YSLEER. The CDR3 is made up of 14 amino acids. Written as DNA, the CDR3 is TGCGCCAGCAGCCCAGAACAGGGAACCACTGAAGCTTTCTTT. As protein: CASSPEQGTTEAFF.

J is TRBJ1-5 and V is TRBV6-5; D gene unclear. Germline values: CDR1 MNHEY, CDR2 SVGAGI. The CDR3 contains 14 residues. Deletions cut 6 bases from V and 1 base from J, with 10 bases between. The CDR3 sequence is CASSPHGSNQPQHF. CDR3 bases: TGTGCCAGCAGCCCTCATGGGAGCAATCAGCCCCAGCATTTT.

Written as DNA, the CDR3 is TGTGCCAGCAGTTTCGTCCTTAACTATGGCTACACCTTC. Amino acid sequence: CASSFVLNYGYTF. The chain is built from TRBV28 and TRBJ1-2; D gene unclear. CDR3 length: 13 residues. Germline V lookup: CDR1 MDHEN, CDR2 SYDVKM. V was trimmed by 3 bases and J by 1 base, leaving 6 bases between them.

The CDR3, as DNA: TGTGCCACCAGCAGAGCCGGGGGATCCCCCTACGAGCAGTACTTC. Residues: CATSRAGGSPYEQYF. The V and J genes are TRBV15 and TRBJ2-7, with D possibly matching TRBD2 (6 bases). Trimming pared 1 base from V and 2 bases from J, leaving 12 bases between. The CDR3 is 15 amino acids. Per germline, CDR1 LNHNV and CDR2 YYDKDF (reference sequence).

Here the CDR3 DNA reads TGTGCCAGCAGTTTCTCGTTCAGGGGGCTCTCCTACGAGCAGTACTTC. It encodes CASSFSFRGLSYEQYF. The chain employs TRBV28 and TRBJ2-7; 8 bases align to TRBD1. The CDR3 sequence is 16 residues long. V dropped 3 bases and J dropped 0; count of bases not matched to a gene: 7. CDR1 and CDR2 (germline): MDHEN, SYDVKM.